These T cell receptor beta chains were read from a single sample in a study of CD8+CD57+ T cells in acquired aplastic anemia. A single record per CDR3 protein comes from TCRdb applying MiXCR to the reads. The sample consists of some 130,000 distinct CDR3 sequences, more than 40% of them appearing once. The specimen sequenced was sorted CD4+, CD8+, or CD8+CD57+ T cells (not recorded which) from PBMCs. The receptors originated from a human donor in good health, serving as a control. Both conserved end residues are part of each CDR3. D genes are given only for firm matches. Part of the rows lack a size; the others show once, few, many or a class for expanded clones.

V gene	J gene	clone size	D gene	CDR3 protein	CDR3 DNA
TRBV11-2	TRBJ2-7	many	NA	CASSVRGGDQGRYEQYF	TGTGCCAGCAGCGTAAGAGGGGGGGATCAGGGAAGGTACGAGCAGTACTTC
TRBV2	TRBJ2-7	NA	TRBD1	CASSDPGTGGTEQYF	TGTGCCAGCAGTGACCCCGGGACAGGTGGTACCGAGCAGTACTTC
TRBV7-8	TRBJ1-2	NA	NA	CASSFGLVGDQDGYTF	TGTGCCAGCAGCTTCGGGTTAGTGGGGGATCAAGATGGCTACACCTTC
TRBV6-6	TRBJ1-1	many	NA	CASMGVGTEAFF	TGTGCCAGCATGGGGGTCGGCACTGAAGCTTTCTTT
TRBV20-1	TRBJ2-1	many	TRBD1	CSARRTGSYNEQFF	TGCAGTGCTAGAAGGACAGGGTCCTACAATGAGCAGTTCTTC
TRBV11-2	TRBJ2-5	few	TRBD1	CASSLEGQGRRETQYF	TGTGCCAGCAGCTTAGAGGGACAGGGTAGGAGAGAGACCCAGTACTTC
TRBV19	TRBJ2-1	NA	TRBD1	CASRTGGVNEQFF	TGTGCCAGCAGGACAGGGGGGGTAAATGAGCAGTTCTTC
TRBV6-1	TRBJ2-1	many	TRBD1	CASNIRDSSSYNEQFF	TGTGCCAGCAATATACGGGACAGCAGCTCCTACAATGAGCAGTTCTTC
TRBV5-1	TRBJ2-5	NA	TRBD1	CASNDDRGRETQYF	TGCGCCAGCAACGACGACAGGGGAAGAGAGACCCAGTACTTC
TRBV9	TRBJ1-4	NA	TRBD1	CASSDGTGTPEKLFF	TGTGCCAGCAGCGACGGGACAGGGACCCCAGAAAAACTGTTTTTT
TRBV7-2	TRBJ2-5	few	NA	CASELKGPETQYF	TGTGCCAGCGAGCTTAAGGGTCCAGAGACCCAGTACTTC
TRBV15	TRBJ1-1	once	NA	CATSRDKEGYTEAFF	TGTGCCACCAGCAGAGATAAGGAGGGCTACACTGAAGCTTTCTTT
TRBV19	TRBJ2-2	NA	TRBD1	CASSGTGGTGELFF	TGTGCCAGTAGTGGGACAGGGGGCACCGGGGAGCTGTTTTTT
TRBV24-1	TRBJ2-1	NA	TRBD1	CATSEPGGGRYEQFF	TGTGCCACCAGTGAGCCAGGGGGCGGGCGGTATGAGCAGTTCTTC
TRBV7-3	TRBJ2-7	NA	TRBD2	CASRQTSGGYEQYF	TGTGCCAGCAGACAGACTAGCGGGGGCTACGAGCAGTACTTC
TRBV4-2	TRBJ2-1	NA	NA	CASSQDGQSSYSEQFF	TGTGCCAGCAGCCAAGATGGACAGAGCTCCTACAGTGAGCAGTTCTTC
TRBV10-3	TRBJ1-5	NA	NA	CATSGLDQPQHF	TGTGCCACGTCGGGATTGGATCAGCCCCAGCATTTT
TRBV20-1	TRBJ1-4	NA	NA	CSARGIQGNEKLFF	TGCAGTGCTAGAGGTATACAGGGTAATGAAAAACTGTTTTTT
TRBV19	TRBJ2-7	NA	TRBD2	CASRASGGAPSSYEQYF	TGTGCCAGTAGAGCTAGCGGGGGGGCACCCAGCTCCTACGAGCAGTACTTC
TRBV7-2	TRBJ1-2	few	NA	CASSLLSGYTF	TGTGCCAGCAGCTTGTTAAGTGGCTACACCTTC
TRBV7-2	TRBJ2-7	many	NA	CASSSISSPGYGQYF	TGTGCCAGCAGTTCGATCAGTAGTCCAGGGTACGGGCAGTACTTC
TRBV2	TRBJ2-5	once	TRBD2	CASRLAGALKETQYF	TGTGCCAGTAGACTAGCGGGGGCCCTGAAAGAGACCCAGTACTTC
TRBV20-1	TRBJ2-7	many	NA	CSARDSGTRAYEQYF	TGCAGTGCTAGAGATTCGGGAACCAGGGCCTACGAGCAGTACTTC
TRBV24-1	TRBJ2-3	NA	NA	CATSDSSQGQLGDTQYF	TGTGCCACCAGTGATTCTTCCCAAGGACAATTAGGAGATACGCAGTATTTT
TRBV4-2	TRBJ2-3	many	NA	CASSQENWGAGGDTQYF	TGTGCCAGCAGCCAAGAAAATTGGGGGGCAGGCGGAGATACGCAGTATTTT
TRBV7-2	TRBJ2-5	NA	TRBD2	CASSPGLAGETQYF	TGTGCCAGCAGCCCGGGACTAGCGGGGGAGACCCAGTACTTC
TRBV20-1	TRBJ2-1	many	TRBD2	CSARTPAGGPNEQFF	TGCAGTGCTAGGACACCTGCGGGGGGGCCGAATGAGCAGTTCTTC
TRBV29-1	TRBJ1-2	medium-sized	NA	CSVDGRNYGYTF	TGCAGCGTTGATGGACGGAACTATGGCTACACCTTC
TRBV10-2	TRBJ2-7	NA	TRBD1	CASSTGGQGNEQYF	TGCGCCAGCAGTACTGGGGGACAGGGGAACGAGCAGTACTTC
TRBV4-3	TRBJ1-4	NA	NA	CASSQDPGIDEKLFF	TGCGCCAGCAGCCAAGATCCGGGTATTGATGAAAAACTGTTTTTT
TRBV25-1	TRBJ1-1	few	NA	CASSEGDAWEREAFF	TGTGCCAGCAGTGAGGGGGACGCCTGGGAACGGGAAGCTTTCTTT
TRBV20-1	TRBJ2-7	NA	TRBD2	CSARDGASGTYEQYF	TGCAGTGCTAGAGATGGTGCTAGCGGTACCTACGAGCAGTACTTC
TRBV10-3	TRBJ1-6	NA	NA	CAISETVNNSPLHF	TGTGCCATCAGTGAGACAGTTAATAATTCACCCCTCCACTTT
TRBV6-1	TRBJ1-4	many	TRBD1	CASRPGQAVVGGEKLFF	TGTGCCAGCAGACCGGGACAGGCGGTTGTAGGGGGAGAAAAACTGTTTTTT
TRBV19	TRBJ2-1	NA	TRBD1	CASRIQQGSNEQFF	TGTGCCAGTAGGATCCAACAGGGGTCCAATGAGCAGTTCTTC
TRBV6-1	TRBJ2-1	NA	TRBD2	CASRAGGYNEQFF	TGTGCCAGCCGAGCGGGAGGGTACAATGAGCAGTTCTTC